Sequencing of this T cell receptor beta chain was carried out in a study of shared T cell receptors in the human thymus. This clone appeared once. One end of the junction varies from germline; a read error may be responsible. The V gene's germline CDR1 is SGHDT and CDR2 YYEEEE. The CDR3 runs to 16 residues. Method: immunoSEQ multiplex PCR; TCRdb's copy keeps in-frame clones and lacks some. The profile shows hundreds of thousands of clones, roughly 94% of them singletons. The material sequenced was thymocytes. The V call is TRBV5-6, the J call TRBJ2-7, with 7 bases that match TRBD2. The receptor was derived from a human donor. The CDR3: CASGLTIAGDTYEQYF. DNA for the CDR3: TGTGCCAGCGGCTTAACCATAGCGGGCGATACCTACGAGCAGTACTTC.